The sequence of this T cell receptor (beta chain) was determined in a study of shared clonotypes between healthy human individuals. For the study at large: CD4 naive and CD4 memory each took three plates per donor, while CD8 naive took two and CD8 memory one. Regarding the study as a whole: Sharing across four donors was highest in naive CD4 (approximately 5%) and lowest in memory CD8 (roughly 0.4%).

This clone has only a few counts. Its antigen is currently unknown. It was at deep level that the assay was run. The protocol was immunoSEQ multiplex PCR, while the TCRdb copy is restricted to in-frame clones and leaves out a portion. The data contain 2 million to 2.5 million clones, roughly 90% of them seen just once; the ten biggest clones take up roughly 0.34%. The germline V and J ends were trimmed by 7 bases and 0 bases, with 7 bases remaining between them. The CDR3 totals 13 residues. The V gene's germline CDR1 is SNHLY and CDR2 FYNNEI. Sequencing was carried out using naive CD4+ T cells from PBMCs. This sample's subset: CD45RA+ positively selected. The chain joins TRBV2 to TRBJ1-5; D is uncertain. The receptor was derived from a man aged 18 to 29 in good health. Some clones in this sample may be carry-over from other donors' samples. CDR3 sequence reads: CASTLNSNQPQHF. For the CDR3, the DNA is TGTGCCAGCACGCTTAATAGCAATCAGCCCCAGCATTTT.